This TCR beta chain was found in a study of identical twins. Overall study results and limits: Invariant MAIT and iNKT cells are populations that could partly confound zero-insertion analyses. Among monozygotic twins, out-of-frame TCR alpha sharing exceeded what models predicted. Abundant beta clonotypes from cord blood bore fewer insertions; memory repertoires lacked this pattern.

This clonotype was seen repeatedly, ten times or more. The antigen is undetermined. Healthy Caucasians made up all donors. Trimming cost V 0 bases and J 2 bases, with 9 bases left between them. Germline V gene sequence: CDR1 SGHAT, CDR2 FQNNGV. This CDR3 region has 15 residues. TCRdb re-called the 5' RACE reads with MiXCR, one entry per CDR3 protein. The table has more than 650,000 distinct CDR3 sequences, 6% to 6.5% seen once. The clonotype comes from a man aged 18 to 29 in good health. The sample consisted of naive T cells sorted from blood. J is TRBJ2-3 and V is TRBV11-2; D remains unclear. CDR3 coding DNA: TGTGCCAGCAGCTTAGATGGGCAGATCACAGATACGCAGTATTTT. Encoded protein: CASSLDGQITDTQYF.